These 29 T cell receptor beta chains were sequenced from one sample in a study of early T cells in non-severe SARS-CoV-2 infection. TCRdb re-called the 5' RACE reads through MiXCR, storing one row per CDR3 protein. The sample consists of some 57,000 distinct CDR3 sequences, 5.6% of them appearing once. Sequencing was done on a sample of whole blood. These receptors originate from an adult who was a healthcare worker with PCR-confirmed SARS-CoV-2 infection or an uninfected control (not recorded which).

This chain links TRBV12-3 or TRBV12-4 with TRBJ2-2; 9 bases line up with TRBD2. V was pared by 0 bases and J by 3 bases, with 5 bases of the junction left unmatched. There are 17 residues in the CDR3. This CDR3 reads CASSLALSGGDTGELFF. The CDR3 nucleotides are TGTGCCAGCAGTTTAGCGCTTAGCGGGGGAGACACCGGGGAGCTGTTTTTT.

V and J are TRBV4-2 and TRBJ2-1; D remains ambiguous. Trimming shortened V by 0 bases and J by 5 bases, and 17 bases separated the two germline ends. This CDR3 region has 17 residues. Looked up from germline, CDR1 is LGHNA and CDR2 is YNFKEQ. The CDR3 protein is CASSQDQLLEPHNEQFF. The CDR3 nucleotides read TGTGCCAGCAGCCAAGATCAGTTGCTCGAACCTCACAATGAGCAGTTCTTC.

This clonotype came up a few times. This chain joins TRBV5-6 and TRBJ2-7; D might be TRBD1 (6 bases). CDR1 SGHDT and CDR2 YYEEEE come from the germline V gene. The CDR3 consists of 14 residues. Deletions cut 4 bases from V and 3 bases from J, with 14 bases between. CDR3 bases: TGTGCCAGCAGCCGGTTCGGACAGCTCTACGAGCAGTACTTC. Protein: CASSRFGQLYEQYF.

This clonotype was recorded a few times. CDR3: CASSPTALAPPLEQYF. In DNA form, the CDR3 reads TGTGCCAGCTCACCAACCGCTCTAGCGCCGCCTTTGGAGCAGTACTTC. The rearrangement uses TRBV18 and TRBJ2-7, with a weak D call TRBD2 (6 bases). Germline CDR1 and CDR2: KGHSH and LQKENI. The CDR3 is 16 residues long. V was clipped by 2 bases and J by 7 bases, with 21 bases between them. Supplemented by reference TRBV18 and TRBJ2-7, the full variable domain reads NAGVMQNPRHLVRRRGQEARLRCSPMKGHSHVYWYRQLPEEGLKFMVYLQKENIIDESGMPKERFSAEFPKEGPSILRIQQVVRGDSAAYFCASSPTALAPPLEQYFGPGTRLTVT.

This clonotype was counted only a few times. The chain couples TRBV6-2 or TRBV6-3 to TRBJ2-1; D remains ambiguous. CDR1 MNHEY and CDR2 SVGEGT come from the germline V gene. V lost 5 bases to trimming and J lost 9 bases, with 11 bases between them. CDR3 length equals 12 residues. The CDR3 loop is CASSTSPGEQFF. CDR3 sequence (DNA): TGTGCCAGCAGTACCAGCCCGGGTGAGCAGTTCTTC.

This clonotype was seen many times. V usage is TRBV27 and J usage is TRBJ1-5; maybe TRBD1 (6 bases). Trimming removed 6 bases at V and 3 bases at J, with 24 bases between. The CDR3 is 18 amino acids. Germline V CDR1 and CDR2: MNHEY, SMNVEV (reference sequence). CDR3 loop: CASRLWVQGLRANQPQHF. In DNA, the CDR3 is TGTGCCAGCAGACTGTGGGTACAGGGCTTGAGGGCCAATCAGCCCCAGCATTTT.

This clonotype was counted only a few times. The chain combines TRBV29-1 with TRBJ2-2, with TRBD2 matching over 9 bases. Germline V gene sequence: CDR1 SQVTM, CDR2 ANQGSEA. V dropped 6 bases and J dropped 7; count of bases not matched to a gene: 9. The CDR3 runs to 14 residues. The DNA of the CDR3 is TGCAGCGTACAGTCTAGCGGGAACGTCGGGGAGCTGTTTTTT. Its translation is CSVQSSGNVGELFF.

In this sample, this clonotype turned up many times. This sequence joins TRBV10-2 and TRBJ1-5; 7 positions match TRBD1. The V and J ends lost 6 bases and 1 base, in that order; junction bases with no gene match: 6. Germline V gene lookup returns CDR1 WSHSY and CDR2 SAAADI. The CDR3 covers 15 residues. DNA of the CDR3: TGCGCCAGCAGCCAGGGGGGTACGAGCAATCAGCCCCAGCATTTT. Its protein is CASSQGGTSNQPQHF.

V and J are TRBV10-3 and TRBJ1-5; unclear D gene. The ends were cut back, 2 bases at V and 0 bases at J, with 11 bases in the middle. This CDR3 is built from 16 residues. CDR1 is ENHRY and CDR2 is SYGVKD in the germline V gene. The CDR3 here is CAISEGRRGSNQPQHF. The CDR3 bases are TGTGCCATCAGTGAGGGAAGGCGGGGTAGCAATCAGCCCCAGCATTTT.

Details on this clonotype: An end of the junction differs from the germline gene, which may be a read error. The chain combines TRBV7-2 with TRBJ2-7, with D perhaps being TRBD1 or TRBD2 (5 bases each). CDR1 and CDR2 (germline): SGHTA, FQGNSA. The CDR3 contains 13 residues. CDR3 amino acids: CASRLGMGTEQYF. CDR3 DNA sequence: TGTGCCAGCAGATTAGGAATGGGGACCGAGCAGTACTTC.

The CDR3 DNA reads as TGCAGCGTTCTCGATCGGGCCTCCTACGAGCAGTACTTC. Protein: CSVLDRASYEQYF. This chain uses TRBV29-1 with TRBJ2-7; D is unresolved. Trimming left V 5 bases short and J 0 bases short, with 11 bases between. The germline gives CDR1 SQVTM, CDR2 ANQGSEA. The CDR3 is 13 amino acids.

This clonotype was counted a few times. The chain uses TRBV5-5 and TRBJ1-2; 8 bases map to TRBD1. The germline gives CDR1 SGHKS, CDR2 YYEKEE (reference sequence). CDR3 size: 14 residues. V lost 3 bases, J lost 4 bases, and 5 bases stayed unmatched. As DNA, the CDR3 is TGTGCCAGCAGCTCAGAACAGGGGGGCTATGGCTACACCTTC. Protein product: CASSSEQGGYGYTF.

In this sample, this clonotype turned up many times. The chain joins TRBV21-1 to TRBJ2-1; the table's D call, TRBD1, has no DNA check behind it. TRBV21-1 is given as a pseudogene. CDR3 length equals 9 residues. CDR3 nucleotide sequence: TGTGCCGCCCGGGACGACTGGTTCTTC. It codes for CAARDDWFF.

This clonotype has a count of ten or more. The rearrangement joins TRBV30 to TRBJ1-1; 7 bases map to TRBD1. The CDR3 consists of 12 residues. J lost 5 bases, V lost 7 bases, and 7 bases had no gene match. In germline, CDR1 is GTSNPN, CDR2 SVGIG (reference sequence). The CDR3, as DNA: TGTGCCTTTGAGGGGGCCCGGACTGAAGCTTTCTTT. It codes for CAFEGARTEAFF.

This chain joins TRBV7-9 and TRBJ2-7, with D perhaps given as TRBD1 or TRBD2 (5 bases each). Trimming pared 7 bases from V and 2 bases from J, leaving 18 bases between. Per the germline V gene, CDR1 is SEHNR and CDR2 is FQNEAQ (reference sequence). The CDR3 runs 15 residues. CDR3 bases: TGTGCCAGCACCCAAGGCCCAGGGCGGGCCTACGAGCAGTACTTC. Encoded protein: CASTQGPGRAYEQYF.

In its sample, this clonotype was seen a few times. The chain recombines TRBV29-1 with TRBJ1-2, with D maybe TRBD1 (5 bases). The CDR3 is 12 amino acids. The V gene's germline CDR1 is SQVTM and CDR2 ANQGSEA. Trimming stripped 4 bases from V and 4 bases from J, with 10 bases between. The CDR3 loop reads CSVGHGGYGYTF. CDR3 DNA: TGCAGCGTTGGCCATGGGGGCTATGGCTACACCTTC.

This clonotype was counted many times. This chain joins TRBV20-1 and TRBJ2-3; D remains unclear. V gave up 6 bases and J gave up 8 bases, with 15 bases separating them. Germline V gives CDR1 DFQATT, CDR2 SNEGSKA (reference sequence). The CDR3 contains 12 residues. In DNA, the CDR3 is TGCAGTGCCGCCCGATCGCCAAGTACGCAGTATTTT. Protein sequence: CSAARSPSTQYF.

The table lists this clonotype with many counts. The chain couples TRBV4-1 to TRBJ1-4; D is undetermined. The CDR3 contains 14 residues. Germline V gene sequence: CDR1 MGHRA, CDR2 YSYEKL. V lost 2 bases, J lost 8 bases, and 12 bases lay in between. The CDR3 is CASSQNTRSEKLFF. The CDR3 DNA reads TGCGCCAGCAGCCAAAACACCCGGTCGGAAAAACTGTTTTTT.

The sample holds many counts of this clonotype. This rearrangement joins TRBV29-1 to TRBJ2-6; possibly TRBD1 for D (5 bases). Trimming cost V 6 bases and J 4 bases, with 16 bases left between them. Looked up from germline, CDR1 is SQVTM and CDR2 is ANQGSEA. The CDR3 is made up of 15 amino acids. CDR3 DNA sequence: TGCAGCGTCGCCTTCAGGGTGCTCGGGGCCAACGTCCTGACTTTC. This sequence encodes CSVAFRVLGANVLTF.

In its sample, this clonotype was seen many times. The rearrangement joins TRBV30 to TRBJ1-2, with TRBD1 as a possible D gene (6 bases). The CDR3 spans 11 residues. Trimming took off 5 bases at V and 8 bases at J, with 12 bases between the two ends. The V gene's germline CDR1 is GTSNPN and CDR2 SVGIG (reference sequence). The CDR3 nucleotides read TGTGCCTGGGACAGGCTCAGAGGCTACACCTTC. It codes for CAWDRLRGYTF.

This clonotype was counted a few times. CDR3 in amino acids: CASSEGRAPSYEQYF. The CDR3 region has the DNA TGTGCCAGCAGTGAAGGGCGGGCCCCCTCCTACGAGCAGTACTTC. The genes are TRBV6-1 and TRBJ2-7; possible D gene TRBD2, 5 bases. V lost 1 base and J lost 0, with 10 bases in between. There are 15 residues in the CDR3. Germline CDR1 MNHNS, CDR2 SASEGT.

This clonotype was detected many times. The CDR3 nucleotides read TGTGCCAGCAGTCCGGACAGGGCGAACACTGAAGCTTTCTTT. Protein product: CASSPDRANTEAFF. V is TRBV7-9 and J is TRBJ1-1; 8 bases align to TRBD1. V was pared by 6 bases and J by 1 base, with 4 bases of the junction left unmatched. The CDR3 is 14 amino acids. Germline CDR1 is SEHNR and CDR2 is FQNEAQ (reference sequence).

This clonotype has more than one count but fewer than ten. The genes are TRBV7-9 and TRBJ1-6; D ambiguous. CDR3 size: 14 residues. Germline lookup yields CDR1 SEHNR and CDR2 FQNEAQ (reference sequence). V was cut by 1 base and J by 7 bases, with 8 bases left in between. The CDR3: CASSLEDWNSPLHF. Written as DNA, the CDR3 is TGTGCCAGCAGCTTAGAGGATTGGAATTCACCCCTCCACTTT.

The chain joins TRBV6-5 to TRBJ2-7, with a tentative D call TRBD1 (6 bases). Germline V CDR1 and CDR2: MNHEY, SVGAGI. CDR3 length equals 13 residues. V lost 3 bases and J lost 13, with 19 bases in between. CDR3 nucleotides: TGTGCCAGCAGTTATAGGCCAGGACAGATGCCCTACTTC. Its translation: CASSYRPGQMPYF.

This rearrangement joins TRBV4-1 to TRBJ2-5; D possibly matches TRBD1 or TRBD2 (6 bases each). Germline V gene data show CDR1 as MGHRA and CDR2 as YSYEKL. Trimming cost V 3 bases and J 3 bases, with 17 bases left between them. The CDR3 is 16 residues long. In nucleotides, the CDR3 is TGCGCCAGCAGCCAGGGGGCGGGGAGCGGTGAAGAGACCCAGTACTTC. Amino acid sequence: CASSQGAGSGEETQYF.

The chain employs TRBV2 and TRBJ2-2, with TRBD2 matching over 8 bases. The germline V gene encodes CDR1 SNHLY and CDR2 FYNNEI. This CDR3 has 17 amino acids. The ends lost 5 bases at V and 4 bases at J; junction bases unmatched: 12. The DNA of the CDR3 is TGTGCCAGCAGTTCCTATAGCGGGGCGGGCGTCACCGGGGAGCTGTTTTTT. Amino acids: CASSSYSGAGVTGELFF.

This clonotype was seen many times. The chain employs TRBV7-8 and TRBJ2-5, with 16 nucleotides matching TRBD2. CDR1 is SGHVS, CDR2 FQNEAQ, per germline. The CDR3 has 17 residues. Germline trimming cut 1 base from V and 5 bases from J; bases unmatched to any gene: 4. In DNA, the CDR3 is TGTGCCAGCAGCTTAGGAGGGACTAGCGGGGGGGGCGAGACCCAGTACTTC. It specifies CASSLGGTSGGGETQYF.

This clonotype has ten or more counts. The rearrangement uses TRBV6-6 and TRBJ2-7; 10 positions agree with TRBD1. The germline V gene encodes CDR1 MNHNY and CDR2 SVGAGI (reference sequence). Trimming removed 6 bases from V and 5 bases from J; junction bases left unmatched: 7. The CDR3 spans 14 residues. This CDR3 reads CASRGGTGVHEQYF. The CDR3 DNA reads as TGTGCCAGCAGGGGCGGGACAGGGGTCCACGAGCAGTACTTC.

This clonotype was observed at least ten times. The chain is built from TRBV18 and TRBJ1-1; weak D call: TRBD1 (5 bases). Trimming left V 0 bases short and J 1 base short, with 18 bases between. Germline lookup yields CDR1 KGHSH and CDR2 LQKENI. The CDR3 consists of 18 residues. CDR3 in amino acids: CASSPPSGPRGSNTEAFF. Written as DNA, the CDR3 is TGTGCCAGCTCACCACCCTCTGGACCGCGGGGCTCGAACACTGAAGCTTTCTTT.